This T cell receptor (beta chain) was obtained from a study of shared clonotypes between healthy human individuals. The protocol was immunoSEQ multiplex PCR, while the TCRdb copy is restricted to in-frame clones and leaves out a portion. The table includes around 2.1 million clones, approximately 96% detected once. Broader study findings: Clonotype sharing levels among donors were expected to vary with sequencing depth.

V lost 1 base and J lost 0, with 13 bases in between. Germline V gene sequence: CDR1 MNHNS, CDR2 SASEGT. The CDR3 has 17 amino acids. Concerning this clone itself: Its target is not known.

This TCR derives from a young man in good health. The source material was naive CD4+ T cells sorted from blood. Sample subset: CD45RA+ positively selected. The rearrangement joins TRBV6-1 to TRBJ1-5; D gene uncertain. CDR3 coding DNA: TGTGCCAGCAGTGAAGTGAAGAATAGGCCTAGCAATCAGCCCCAGCATTTT. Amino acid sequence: CASSEVKNRPSNQPQHF.